This T cell receptor beta chain was obtained from a study of blood T cell repertoires in COVID-19. Study details: The United States, Italy and Spain were the sources of the acute and convalescent COVID-19 samples. Sources were T cells, B-cell-depleted T cells, or PBMCs; the material itself was cDNA or gDNA.

Between the trimmed V and J ends, which lost 0 bases and 6 bases, there was a span of 11 bases. CDR3 length: 15 residues. CDR1 SEHNR and CDR2 FQNEAQ come from the germline V gene (reference sequence). In the authors' methods: Amplification with reference gene primers provided the estimates of nucleated cell counts. Sequencing was performed with immunoSEQ multiplex PCR; in TCRdb, only in-frame clones are kept and a portion is missing. The DNA gave D and trimming, while V, J and clone size come from that table. Altogether about 16,000 clones are present, around 90% being singletons, with the ten largest covering 2.7%.

Sequencing was carried out using peripheral blood. This sequence was found in a human donor in a cohort sampled during active COVID-19. The chain joins TRBV7-9 to TRBJ2-2; D is perhaps TRBD2 (6 bases). The CDR3 sequence is CASSLAFGGSGELFF. The CDR3 coding sequence is TGTGCCAGCAGCTTAGCGTTTGGAGGGTCCGGGGAGCTGTTTTTT.